This T cell receptor beta chain was recovered during a study of blood T cell repertoires in COVID-19 (dated by TCRdb to 2018 to 2020). Turning to the overall study: Samples from collaborators originated in the United States, Italy and Spain and spanned both the acute and convalescent phases of COVID-19. The prospective study material was composed of cDNA or gDNA derived from T cells, B-cell-depleted T cells, or PBMCs. The dataset comprised deeply sampled blood TCRbeta repertoires from subjects exposed to, actively infected with, or recovered from COVID-19. The repertoires were released in a freely available public database meant as a resource for research on the immune response to SARS-CoV-2. Samples were obtained from the ongoing ImmuneRACE study (first 160 participants) and from 1,000 to 1,500 subjects provided by 6 global collaborators. The sample metadata nearly always contained a de-identified subject ID, COVID-19 status, age in years and sex. Where available, HLA class I and class II types were taken from metadata supplied by the sample provider and were not determined by assay-based typing. Findings and caveats that apply to the study as a whole: The quantity of clinical and demographic metadata differed by source and by participant and was supplied without curation.

As to this clone: Its antigen is unknown. It has no much larger one-base neighbor in the sample; base qualities were not kept.

Collaborating institutions collected whole blood in K2EDTA tubes following their own protocols. For TCRbeta analysis, collaborators shipped samples in one of three forms: frozen whole blood, isolated PBMCs, or DNA extracted from either of those sample types. TCRbeta CDR3 regions were amplified from genomic DNA by means of the immunoSEQ Assay, a bias-controlled multiplex PCR. The study's own analysis went as follows. The number of nucleated cells in each sample was estimated by amplification of reference gene primers within the assay. To quantify the absolute abundance of each unique TCRbeta CDR3 rearrangement, sequence reads were collapsed and filtered. Productive Simpson clonality was computed per sample as the square root of Simpson's diversity index over productive rearrangements. Imported from immuneACCESS, the table was reduced by TCRdb to in-frame sequences with V and J called. These copies leave out some clones; in studies compared against another copy, an unresolved V gene accounts for under half, and the cause of the remainder is not known. V, J and clone size reflect that table, while D and trimming were determined from the DNA. Present in this sample are roughly 82,000 clones, about 92% of which were seen just once. The ten largest account for under 1.1% of the sample.

The germline V gene specifies MGHRA as CDR1 and YSYEKL as CDR2. At the junction V is shortened by 4 bases and J by 0 bases; bases outside the gene matches: 9. There are 16 amino acids in the CDR3, from cysteine to phenylalanine inclusive. The DNA shown is the 48-base CDR3, in frame from base 1. The receptor comes from a woman aged 45 to 65 in a cohort sampled during active COVID-19. The V and J genes are TRBV4-1 and TRBJ2-7; 7 nucleotides in the junction match TRBD2. Sample: peripheral blood. The nucleotides are TGCGCCAGCAGCCTCGGGGGGAGTTCGAGCTCCTACGAGCAGTACTTC. This gives the protein CASSLGGSSSSYEQYF.